What follows is one T cell receptor (beta chain) and its context. These data originate in a study of cytomegalovirus exposure and HLA in healthy donors. Primers: 60 Vbeta forward and 13 Jbeta reverse. The repertoire was sequenced with immunoSEQ multiplex PCR; TCRdb's copy has only in-frame clones and lacks some. The sample shows roughly 170,000 clones, roughly 71% of them seen only once. The CDR3 is made up of 15 amino acids. The ends lost 5 bases at V and 2 bases at J; junction bases unmatched: 6. Per germline, CDR1 ENHRY and CDR2 SYGVKD. The sample taken for sequencing was PBMCs. The chain combines TRBV10-3 with TRBJ1-5, with 7 bases fitting TRBD1. The origin of this receptor is a girl aged 10-17 years in good health and CMV-seronegative. The CDR3 nucleotides are TGTGCCATCAGTACAGGGGTCGAGGGCAATCAGCCCCAGCATTTT. It codes for CAISTGVEGNQPQHF.